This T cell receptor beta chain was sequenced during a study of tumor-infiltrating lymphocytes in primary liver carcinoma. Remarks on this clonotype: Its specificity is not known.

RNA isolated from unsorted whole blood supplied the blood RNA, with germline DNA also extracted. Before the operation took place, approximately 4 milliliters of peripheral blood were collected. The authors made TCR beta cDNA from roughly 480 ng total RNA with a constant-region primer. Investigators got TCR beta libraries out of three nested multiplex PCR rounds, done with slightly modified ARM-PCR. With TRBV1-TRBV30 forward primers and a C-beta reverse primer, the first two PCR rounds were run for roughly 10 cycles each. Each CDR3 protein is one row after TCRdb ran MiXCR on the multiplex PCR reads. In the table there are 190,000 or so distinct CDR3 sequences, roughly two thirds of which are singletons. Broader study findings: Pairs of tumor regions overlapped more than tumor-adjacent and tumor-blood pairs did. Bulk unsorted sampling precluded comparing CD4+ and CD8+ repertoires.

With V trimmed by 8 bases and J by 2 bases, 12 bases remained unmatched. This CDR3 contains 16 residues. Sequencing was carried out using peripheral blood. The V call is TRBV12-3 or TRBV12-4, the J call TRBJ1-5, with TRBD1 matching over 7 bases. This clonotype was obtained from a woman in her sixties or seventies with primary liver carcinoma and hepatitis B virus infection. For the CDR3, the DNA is TGTGCCAGCGGTCTACAGACAGGGTATGGCAATCAGCCCCAGCATTTT. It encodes CASGLQTGYGNQPQHF.